The 15 T cell receptor beta chains below come from one sample, sequenced in a study of blood T cell repertoires in COVID-19. The method was immunoSEQ multiplex PCR; TCRdb's version includes in-frame clones alone and lacks a portion of them. The sample comprises more than 60,000 clones, around nine tenths of which are singletons, and 6.3% rests with the top ten. The sample comprised peripheral blood. The receptor set was obtained from a man at least 80 years old with COVID-19, enrolled during active disease.

V is TRBV6-1 and J is TRBJ1-3; TRBD1 agrees at 8 bases. The CDR3 runs to 16 residues. V shed 2 bases and J 3 bases; nucleotides not matched to a gene: 6. The germline V gene encodes CDR1 MNHNS and CDR2 SASEGT. For the CDR3, the DNA is TGTGCCAGCAGTGAAAAGGACAGGGTGGTTGGAAACACCATATATTTT. This encodes CASSEKDRVVGNTIYF.

The J gene is TRBJ1-2, the V gene TRBV5-1; 7 bases map to TRBD1. The CDR3 runs 15 residues. The germline V gene has CDR1 SGHRS and CDR2 YFSETQ. V shed 4 bases, J shed 4 bases, and the junction held 10 bases outside the gene matches. CDR3 nucleotides: TGCGCCAGCAGCACAACCGGGACAGACCCCTATGGCTACACCTTC. The encoded protein is CASSTTGTDPYGYTF.

This clone is a singleton in its sample. The CDR3 DNA follows: TGTGCCAGCAGCTCCGGGACTCCCTCCGGGGAGCTGTTTTTT. As protein: CASSSGTPSGELFF. The V gene is TRBV5-4, the J gene TRBJ2-2; D perhaps matches TRBD2 (6 bases). The CDR3 covers 14 residues. V was shortened by 3 bases and J by 6 bases, with 12 bases between the two germline ends. Germline assignment: CDR1 SGHNT and CDR2 YYREEE (reference sequence).

The chain employs TRBV7-9 and TRBJ2-5; unclear D gene. This CDR3 has 11 amino acids. Per germline, CDR1 SEHNR and CDR2 FQNEAQ (reference sequence). The germline V and J ends were trimmed by 5 bases and 2 bases, with 3 bases remaining between them. This CDR3 reads CASSPQETQYF. CDR3 bases: TGTGCCAGCAGCCCGCAAGAGACCCAGTACTTC.

CDR3 loop: CATIPQDRVGTEAFF. The CDR3 nucleotides read TGTGCCACCATACCCCAGGACAGGGTTGGCACTGAAGCTTTCTTT. The chain employs TRBV6-5 and TRBJ1-1; 8 nucleotides match TRBD1. Trimming removed 10 bases from V and 4 bases from J; junction bases left unmatched: 14. The CDR3 has 15 residues. Germline loops: CDR1 MNHEY, CDR2 SVGAGI.

The chain links TRBV3-1 (or the pseudogene TRBV3-2) to TRBJ1-6; possible D gene TRBD1, 6 bases. The germline CDR1 and CDR2 sequences are LGHDT and YNNKEL (reference sequence). The CDR3 covers 13 residues. V gave up 1 base and J gave up 10 bases, with 8 bases separating them. The CDR3 loop is CASSQGTASPLHF. The CDR3 region has the DNA TGTGCCAGCAGCCAAGGGACAGCCTCACCCCTCCACTTT.

The chain has TRBV6-5 and TRBJ1-4; TRBD1 agrees at 8 bases. Germline lookup yields CDR1 MNHEY and CDR2 SVGAGI. V dropped 4 bases and J dropped 4; count of bases not matched to a gene: 5. This CDR3 is 15 amino acids long. In DNA, the CDR3 is TGTGCCAGCAGTTTTCGGACAGGGCGTAATGAAAAACTGTTTTTT. Amino acids: CASSFRTGRNEKLFF.

This clone was observed a single time. The rearrangement joins TRBV27 to TRBJ2-3; 13 nucleotides match TRBD2. The CDR3 is made up of 16 amino acids. The ends lost 5 bases at V and 4 bases at J; junction bases unmatched: 6. CDR1 and CDR2 (germline): MNHEY, SMNVEV (reference sequence). The CDR3 DNA reads as TGTGCCAGCAGTCTACGGACTAGCGGGAGCCCAGATACGCAGTATTTT. This gives the protein CASSLRTSGSPDTQYF.

With regard to this clone: Because the CDR3's place on the DNA is in doubt, the DNA is left out and the CDR3 is given as listed by TCRdb. The gene calls are TRBV4-1 and TRBJ1-2. Germline V lookup: CDR1 MGHRA, CDR2 YSYEKL. The CDR3 is 15 residues long, counting both termini. The CDR3: CASSQDFGEGYGYTF.

This rearrangement joins TRBV3-1 (or the pseudogene TRBV3-2) to TRBJ1-5, with D possibly TRBD1 on 6 matching bases. The V and J ends lost 1 base and 1 base respectively, with 14 bases between them. The CDR3 is 17 residues long. Per germline, CDR1 LGHDT and CDR2 YNNKEL (reference sequence). The CDR3 reads CASSQGGGGASNQPQHF. CDR3 nucleotides: TGTGCCAGCAGCCAAGGAGGGGGAGGGGCGAGCAATCAGCCCCAGCATTTT.

The rearrangement joins TRBV9 to TRBJ2-7; 8 bases line up with TRBD1. This CDR3 has 15 amino acids. With V trimmed by 3 bases and J by 6 bases, 11 bases remained unmatched. Germline lookup yields CDR1 SGDLS and CDR2 YYNGEE. Written as DNA, the CDR3 is TGTGCCAGCAGCGCCTCTTGGAGACAGGGGATCGAGCAGTACTTC. Protein product: CASSASWRQGIEQYF. Combining the CDR3 with reference TRBV9 and TRBJ2-7 gives the whole variable domain DSGVTQTPKHLITATGQRVTLRCSPRSGDLSVYWYQQSLDQGLQFLIQYYNGEERAKGNILERFSAQQFPDLHSELNLSSLELGDSALYFCASSASWRQGIEQYFGPGTRLTVT.

This chain links TRBV4-3 with TRBJ1-2, with TRBD1 as a possible D gene (5 bases). This CDR3 has 14 residues. Germline V lookup: CDR1 LGHNA, CDR2 YSLEER. Trimming pared 3 bases from V and 3 bases from J, leaving 11 bases between. DNA of the CDR3: TGCGCCAGCAGCCACTCTCGGGGGGACTATGGCTACACCTTC. Encoded protein: CASSHSRGDYGYTF.

J is TRBJ2-7 and V is TRBV2, with D maybe TRBD2 (5 bases). Germline V gene data show CDR1 as SNHLY and CDR2 as FYNNEI. This CDR3 region has 14 residues. V dropped 7 bases and J dropped 1 base, with 14 bases sitting between them. DNA for the CDR3: TGTGCCAGCACCCTTCGGGGAACTTCCTACGAGCAGTACTTC. Its translation: CASTLRGTSYEQYF.

This clone was seen just once. This sequence joins TRBV4-3 and TRBJ2-7; tentative D call: TRBD1 (6 bases). V was trimmed by 1 base and J by 3 bases, leaving 10 bases between them. This CDR3 region has 14 residues. Germline V lookup: CDR1 LGHNA, CDR2 YSLEER. CDR3 nucleotides: TGCGCCAGCAGCCAAGGGCAGGGGCTCTACGAGCAGTACTTC. As protein: CASSQGQGLYEQYF.

The chain employs TRBV5-6 and TRBJ2-7; 9 bases agree with TRBD2. Germline-derived CDR1 and CDR2 are SGHDT and YYEEEE. Trimming removed 3 bases from V and 3 bases from J; junction bases left unmatched: 10. The CDR3 is 16 amino acids. The CDR3 nucleotides read TGTGCCAGCAGCTCCTGGAGAATAGCGGGGGTCTACGAGCAGTACTTC. Translation: CASSSWRIAGVYEQYF.